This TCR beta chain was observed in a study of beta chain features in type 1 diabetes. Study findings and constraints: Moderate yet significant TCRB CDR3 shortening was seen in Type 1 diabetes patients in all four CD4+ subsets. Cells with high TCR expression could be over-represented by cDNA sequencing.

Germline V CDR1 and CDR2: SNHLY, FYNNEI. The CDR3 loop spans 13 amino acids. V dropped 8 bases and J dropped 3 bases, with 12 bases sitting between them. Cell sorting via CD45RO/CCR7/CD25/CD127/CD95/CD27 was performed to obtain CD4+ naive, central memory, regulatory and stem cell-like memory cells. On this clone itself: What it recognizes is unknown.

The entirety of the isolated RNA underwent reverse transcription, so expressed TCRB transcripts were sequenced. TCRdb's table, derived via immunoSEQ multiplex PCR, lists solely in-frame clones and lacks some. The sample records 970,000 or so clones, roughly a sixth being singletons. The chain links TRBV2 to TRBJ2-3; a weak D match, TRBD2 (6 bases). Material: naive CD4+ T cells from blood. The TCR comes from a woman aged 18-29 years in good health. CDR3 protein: CASSQGGTDTQYF. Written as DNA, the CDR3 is TGTGCCAGCTCCCAGGGAGGAACAGATACGCAGTATTTT.